The subject of this entry is one TCR beta chain. The data were obtained in a study of T cell changes during pregnancy in multiple sclerosis. Germline CDR1 reads MNHNS; CDR2 reads SASEGT. V gave up 4 bases and J gave up 7 bases, with 14 bases separating them. The CDR3 extends over 13 amino acids. Clones were read by immunoSEQ multiplex PCR, and TCRdb kept only the in-frame ones, dropping some. The sample includes about 46,000 clones, around 93% of them seen just once. This specimen was CD8+ T cells from peripheral blood mononuclear cells, taken in the second trimester of pregnancy. The chain recombines TRBV6-1 with TRBJ2-7; D possibly corresponds to TRBD2 (6 bases). The sequence was obtained from a female donor with multiple sclerosis, enrolled in a pregnancy study. The CDR3 here is CASSGTGEGEQYF. CDR3 coding DNA: TGTGCCAGCAGTGGGACGGGGGAAGGGGAGCAGTACTTC.